The TCR beta chain described here comes from a study of blood T cell repertoires in COVID-19 (dated by TCRdb to 2020 to 2022). Regarding the research as a whole: Samples covering the acute and convalescent phases of COVID-19 were provided by collaborators in the United States, Italy and Spain. Samples were obtained from the ongoing ImmuneRACE study (first 160 participants) and from approximately 1,200 subjects provided by 6 global collaborators. The prospective study material was composed of cDNA or gDNA derived from T cells, B-cell-depleted T cells, or PBMCs. A freely available public database, intended as a resource for researchers studying the immune response to SARS-CoV-2, is where the repertoires were released. Sample metadata almost always included a de-identified subject ID, COVID-19 status, age in years and sex. Deeply sampled blood TCRbeta repertoires from subjects exposed to, actively infected with, or recovered from COVID-19 were included in the dataset. Where available, HLA class I and class II types were obtained from metadata supplied by the sample provider rather than from assay-based typing.

The CDR3 spans 15 residues, from the cysteine through the phenylalanine. CDR3 DNA only is kept here, 45 bases in frame from base 1. In the germline V gene (reference sequence), CDR1 corresponds to LNHDA and CDR2 to SQIVND. Trimming costs V 3 bases and J 0 bases, and their ends lie 9 bases apart. In the case of this clone: Its binding antigen is unknown. The input lacks base qualities; no much larger clone sits a single base away.

The immunoSEQ Assay, a bias-controlled multiplex PCR, was used to amplify TCRbeta CDR3 regions from genomic DNA. In the paper's pipeline: The number of nucleated cells in each sample was estimated from the amplification of reference gene primers within the assay. To quantify the absolute abundance of each unique TCRbeta CDR3 rearrangement, sequence reads were collapsed and filtered. For each sample, productive Simpson clonality was calculated as the square root of Simpson's diversity index across productive rearrangements. The immuneACCESS repertoire file appears here via TCRdb, limited to in-frame rearrangements. These files lack a portion of the clones; in checked studies, under half of the deficit traces to unresolved V genes, and the cause of the others is not known. V and J calls and clone size follow that table, whereas D and trimming were derived from the DNA. This sample holds 200,000 to 250,000 clones; roughly 86% were observed only once. Of the sample, about 2.5% is held by the ten largest clones.

Whole blood was collected in K2EDTA tubes by collaborating institutions according to the institutions' own protocols. For TCRbeta analysis, collaborator samples were shipped as frozen whole blood, as isolated PBMCs, or as DNA extracted from either sample type. The research as a whole found: Clinical and demographic metadata were provided uncurated, with the amount varying by source and participant.

Sequencing was done on a sample of peripheral blood. This chain joins TRBV19 to TRBJ2-4; the D gene cannot be named for sure. This clonotype was sampled from a woman between 55 and 75 years old with acute or convalescent COVID-19. The DNA sequence is given as TGTGCCAGTAGTATGGTGTGGCTAGCCAAAAACATTCAGTACTTC. It is translated as CASSMVWLAKNIQYF.